The rows below give T cell receptor beta chains drawn from one sample of a study of shared clonotypes between healthy human individuals. This table comes from immunoSEQ multiplex PCR, and its TCRdb copy is limited to in-frame clones, with some not included. The repertoire includes 600,000 to 750,000 clones, about three quarters of them detected once, and less than 2% sits in the top ten. The sample was memory CD4+ T cells sorted from blood. Every receptor here comes from a woman aged 30 to 39 in good health. Both conserved end residues are part of each CDR3. The order of the fields is CDR3 protein, CDR3 DNA, J gene, D gene, V gene, clone size. The D gene is left open where the match is weak. Some rows mark clone size as missing; the rest say once, few, many or name a class of expanded clone.

CDR3aa: CASSFGEDTQYF; CDR3nt: TGTGCCAGCAGCTTCGGAGAAGATACGCAGTATTTT; j_gene: TRBJ2-3; d_gene: -; v_gene: TRBV5-4; abundance: -
CDR3aa: CASNTRTGTGAGELFF; CDR3nt: TGTGCCAGCAACACCCGGACAGGGACCGGCGCCGGGGAGCTGTTTTTT; j_gene: TRBJ2-2; d_gene: TRBD1; v_gene: TRBV7-9; abundance: -
CDR3aa: CASSFPGQLGNTIYF; CDR3nt: TGTGCCAGCAGTTTCCCAGGTCAGCTAGGAAACACCATATATTTT; j_gene: TRBJ1-3; d_gene: -; v_gene: TRBV28; abundance: few
CDR3aa: CASRGLEATEAFF; CDR3nt: TGTGCCAGCAGGGGCCTGGAGGCCACTGAAGCTTTCTTT; j_gene: TRBJ1-1; d_gene: -; v_gene: TRBV6-5; abundance: -
CDR3aa: CASSYHQETQYF; CDR3nt: TGTGCCAGCAGTTATCATCAAGAGACCCAGTACTTC; j_gene: TRBJ2-5; d_gene: -; v_gene: TRBV6-6; abundance: -
CDR3aa: CASSLGDTQYF; CDR3nt: TGTGCCAGCAGCTTAGGGGATACGCAGTATTTT; j_gene: TRBJ2-3; d_gene: -; v_gene: TRBV5-4; abundance: few
CDR3aa: CASSMSTGRGYGYTF; CDR3nt: TGTGCCAGTAGTATGTCTACCGGGAGGGGATATGGCTACACCTTC; j_gene: TRBJ1-2; d_gene: -; v_gene: TRBV19; abundance: -
CDR3aa: CASSYAEGSRQETQYF; CDR3nt: TGTGCCAGCAGTTACGCTGAAGGTAGCCGACAAGAGACCCAGTACTTC; j_gene: TRBJ2-5; d_gene: -; v_gene: TRBV6-6; abundance: few
CDR3aa: CASINSGFAAYEQYF; CDR3nt: TGTGCCAGCATTAATAGCGGGTTCGCCGCCTACGAGCAGTACTTC; j_gene: TRBJ2-7; d_gene: TRBD2; v_gene: TRBV28; abundance: -
CDR3aa: CSVAGGDRTYF; CDR3nt: TGCAGCGTTGCGGGAGGGGACAGGACGTACTTC; j_gene: TRBJ2-7; d_gene: -; v_gene: TRBV29-1; abundance: few
CDR3aa: CASSYRRKLGGYEQYF; CDR3nt: TGTGCCAGCAGCTACAGACGGAAGCTAGGGGGCTACGAGCAGTACTTC; j_gene: TRBJ2-7; d_gene: -; v_gene: TRBV13; abundance: -
CDR3aa: CASSPRVAGGLNEQFF; CDR3nt: TGTGCCAGCAGCCCCCGCGTAGCGGGAGGTTTGAATGAGCAGTTCTTC; j_gene: TRBJ2-1; d_gene: TRBD2; v_gene: TRBV7-3; abundance: -
CDR3aa: CASRTGGNQPQHF; CDR3nt: TGTGCCAGTAGGACGGGGGGTAATCAGCCCCAGCATTTT; j_gene: TRBJ1-5; d_gene: -; v_gene: TRBV19; abundance: -
CDR3aa: CSASTNTEAFF; CDR3nt: TGCAGTGCTAGCACGAACACTGAAGCTTTCTTT; j_gene: TRBJ1-1; d_gene: -; v_gene: TRBV20-1; abundance: few
CDR3aa: CASTLGGTDTQYF; CDR3nt: TGTGCCAGTACCCTCGGGGGCACAGATACGCAGTATTTT; j_gene: TRBJ2-3; d_gene: -; v_gene: TRBV19; abundance: -
CDR3aa: CASSFRGQGGEAFF; CDR3nt: TGTGCCAGCAGTTTTCGTGGGCAAGGAGGTGAAGCTTTCTTT; j_gene: TRBJ1-1; d_gene: -; v_gene: TRBV27; abundance: -
CDR3aa: CASSRQGAALNEKLFF; CDR3nt: TGTGCCAGCAGTCGGCAGGGAGCGGCCCTTAATGAAAAACTGTTTTTT; j_gene: TRBJ1-4; d_gene: -; v_gene: TRBV28; abundance: -
CDR3aa: CASSSPAGTGNEQFF; CDR3nt: TGTGCCAGCAGCTCACCAGCGGGAACGGGTAATGAGCAGTTCTTC; j_gene: TRBJ2-1; d_gene: TRBD2; v_gene: TRBV11-3; abundance: -
CDR3aa: CASSIGGVGEKLFF; CDR3nt: TGTGCCAGTAGTATCGGGGGTGTAGGAGAAAAACTGTTTTTT; j_gene: TRBJ1-4; d_gene: -; v_gene: TRBV19; abundance: -
CDR3aa: CASSSQGPTNEKLFF; CDR3nt: TGTGCCAGCAGTAGTCAGGGGCCAACTAATGAAAAACTGTTTTTT; j_gene: TRBJ1-4; d_gene: -; v_gene: TRBV6-6; abundance: -
CDR3aa: CASSLDRVYEQYF; CDR3nt: TGTGCCAGCAGTCTAGACAGGGTCTACGAGCAGTACTTC; j_gene: TRBJ2-7; d_gene: TRBD1; v_gene: TRBV6-5; abundance: -
CDR3aa: CASSRGGRTEAFF; CDR3nt: TGTGCCAGCAGTCGAGGAGGTAGAACCGAAGCTTTCTTT; j_gene: TRBJ1-1; d_gene: -; v_gene: TRBV27; abundance: -
CDR3aa: CASRGRGLHEQYF; CDR3nt: TGTGCCAGCAGGGGGAGGGGACTGCACGAGCAGTACTTC; j_gene: TRBJ2-7; d_gene: TRBD2; v_gene: TRBV28; abundance: -
CDR3aa: CASSPDRGLRYF; CDR3nt: TGTGCCAGCAGTCCTGACAGGGGCCTCCGGTACTTC; j_gene: TRBJ2-5; d_gene: TRBD1; v_gene: TRBV6-1; abundance: -
CDR3aa: CASSFGPRYEQYF; CDR3nt: TGTGCCAGCAGTTTCGGACCGAGGTACGAGCAGTACTTC; j_gene: TRBJ2-7; d_gene: -; v_gene: TRBV28; abundance: once
CDR3aa: CASSSGTPSSDTF; CDR3nt: TGCGCCAGCAGCTCCGGGACACCCTCTTCTGACACCTTC; j_gene: TRBJ1-2; d_gene: -; v_gene: TRBV5-1; abundance: -
CDR3aa: CASSLPAGLEETQYF; CDR3nt: TGTGCCAGCAGCTTACCCGCTGGACTGGAAGAGACCCAGTACTTC; j_gene: TRBJ2-5; d_gene: -; v_gene: TRBV7-9; abundance: -
CDR3aa: CSAAGGSPFF; CDR3nt: TGCAGCGCCGCGGGGGGAAGTCCTTTCTTT; j_gene: TRBJ1-1; d_gene: -; v_gene: TRBV29-1; abundance: -
CDR3aa: CASSFGHQEPEAFF; CDR3nt: TGCGCCAGCAGCTTCGGACACCAGGAGCCTGAAGCTTTCTTT; j_gene: TRBJ1-1; d_gene: -; v_gene: TRBV5-1; abundance: once
CDR3aa: CASSSRLAGSSYEQYF; CDR3nt: TGTGCCAGCTCCTCCCGTCTAGCGGGGAGCTCCTACGAGCAGTACTTC; j_gene: TRBJ2-7; d_gene: TRBD2; v_gene: TRBV18; abundance: -
CDR3aa: CASSLPSGNYGYTF; CDR3nt: TGTGCCAGCAGTTTGCCCTCGGGCAACTATGGCTACACCTTC; j_gene: TRBJ1-2; d_gene: -; v_gene: TRBV6-6; abundance: few
CDR3aa: CASSFSAGGAGNTIYF; CDR3nt: TGCGCCAGCAGCTTCTCGGCAGGGGGCGCGGGAAACACCATATATTTT; j_gene: TRBJ1-3; d_gene: TRBD1; v_gene: TRBV5-1; abundance: many
CDR3aa: CATSSRTSDNNEQFF; CDR3nt: TGTGCCACCAGCAGCCGGACTAGCGACAACAATGAGCAGTTCTTC; j_gene: TRBJ2-1; d_gene: TRBD2; v_gene: TRBV15; abundance: -
CDR3aa: CASSQTTGATNEKLFF; CDR3nt: TGCGCCAGCAGCCAAACGACAGGAGCAACTAATGAAAAACTGTTTTTT; j_gene: TRBJ1-4; d_gene: -; v_gene: TRBV5-1; abundance: -
CDR3aa: CATLNWQAPYEQYF; CDR3nt: TGTGCCACCCTGAATTGGCAGGCTCCCTACGAGCAGTACTTC; j_gene: TRBJ2-7; d_gene: -; v_gene: TRBV6-1; abundance: few
CDR3aa: CASRPGPNPNQPQHF; CDR3nt: TGTGCCAGCAGGCCGGGACCAAATCCCAATCAGCCCCAGCATTTT; j_gene: TRBJ1-5; d_gene: -; v_gene: TRBV2; abundance: -
CDR3aa: CASSLLGGDEQFF; CDR3nt: TGTGCCAGCAGCCTACTAGGGGGGGATGAGCAGTTCTTC; j_gene: TRBJ2-1; d_gene: -; v_gene: TRBV13; abundance: -
CDR3aa: CASSKDIPSSYEQYF; CDR3nt: TGTGCCAGCAGCAAAGACATTCCCAGCTCCTACGAGCAGTACTTC; j_gene: TRBJ2-7; d_gene: -; v_gene: TRBV7-2; abundance: few
CDR3aa: CAYSSSDRGETQYF; CDR3nt: TGTGCCTACAGTTCATCGGACAGGGGAGAGACCCAGTACTTC; j_gene: TRBJ2-5; d_gene: TRBD1; v_gene: TRBV5-8; abundance: few
CDR3aa: CASSGDLNTEAFF; CDR3nt: TGTGCCAGCAGCGGGGATCTAAACACTGAAGCTTTCTTT; j_gene: TRBJ1-1; d_gene: -; v_gene: TRBV2; abundance: -
CDR3aa: CASRDRLPSYEQYF; CDR3nt: TGTGCCAGCAGGGACAGGTTACCCTCCTACGAGCAGTACTTC; j_gene: TRBJ2-7; d_gene: TRBD1; v_gene: TRBV2; abundance: -
CDR3aa: CASRQGTGELFF; CDR3nt: TGCGCCAGCAGGCAGGGGACCGGGGAGCTGTTTTTT; j_gene: TRBJ2-2; d_gene: -; v_gene: TRBV10-1; abundance: -
CDR3aa: CAISEPNYGYTF; CDR3nt: TGTGCCATCAGTGAACCCAACTATGGCTACACCTTC; j_gene: TRBJ1-2; d_gene: -; v_gene: TRBV10-3; abundance: -
CDR3aa: CASSKEQKGQGENSNQPQHF; CDR3nt: TGTGCCAGCAGCAAAGAACAGAAGGGACAAGGGGAAAATAGCAATCAGCCCCAGCATTTT; j_gene: TRBJ1-5; d_gene: -; v_gene: TRBV21-1; abundance: -
CDR3aa: CASLDRFLNTEAFF; CDR3nt: TGTGCCAGCCTTGACAGGTTCCTAAACACTGAAGCTTTCTTT; j_gene: TRBJ1-1; d_gene: -; v_gene: TRBV2; abundance: few
CDR3aa: CASSSRTSGSYEQYF; CDR3nt: TGTGCCAGCAGTTCCCGTACAAGCGGGTCCTACGAGCAGTACTTC; j_gene: TRBJ2-7; d_gene: -; v_gene: TRBV28; abundance: -
CDR3aa: CASSQAAGQPNNQPQHF; CDR3nt: TGCGCCAGCAGCCAAGCAGCGGGACAGCCGAATAATCAGCCCCAGCATTTT; j_gene: TRBJ1-5; d_gene: TRBD1; v_gene: TRBV4-1; abundance: -
CDR3aa: CASSPRGTGTDQPQHF; CDR3nt: TGTGCCAGCTCACCACGAGGGACAGGGACGGATCAGCCCCAGCATTTT; j_gene: TRBJ1-5; d_gene: TRBD1; v_gene: TRBV18; abundance: -
CDR3aa: CASSMNVRDRAQETQYF; CDR3nt: TGTGCCAGTAGTATGAACGTTCGGGACAGGGCTCAAGAGACCCAGTACTTC; j_gene: TRBJ2-5; d_gene: TRBD1; v_gene: TRBV19; abundance: -
CDR3aa: CASSQPGVNTEAFF; CDR3nt: TGTGCCAGCAGCCAGCCCGGCGTTAACACTGAAGCTTTCTTT; j_gene: TRBJ1-1; d_gene: -; v_gene: TRBV28; abundance: -
CDR3aa: CASSQLGFTKNIQYF; CDR3nt: TGCGCCAGCAGCCAATTGGGTTTTACCAAAAACATTCAGTACTTC; j_gene: TRBJ2-4; d_gene: -; v_gene: TRBV4-1; abundance: -
CDR3aa: CASSERDLAKNIQYF; CDR3nt: TGTGCCAGCAGTGAGCGGGACCTAGCCAAAAACATTCAGTACTTC; j_gene: TRBJ2-4; d_gene: -; v_gene: TRBV2; abundance: -
CDR3aa: CASSGIYEQYF; CDR3nt: TGTGCCAGCTCAGGGATCTACGAGCAGTACTTC; j_gene: TRBJ2-7; d_gene: -; v_gene: TRBV2; abundance: -
CDR3aa: CASTWDRNTEAFF; CDR3nt: TGTGCCAGTACTTGGGACCGGAACACTGAAGCTTTCTTT; j_gene: TRBJ1-1; d_gene: -; v_gene: TRBV19; abundance: -
CDR3aa: CASSSSSQVYEQYF; CDR3nt: TGTGCCAGCAGTTCCTCTTCCCAAGTTTACGAGCAGTACTTC; j_gene: TRBJ2-7; d_gene: -; v_gene: TRBV27; abundance: few
CDR3aa: CASSYGGKYNEQFF; CDR3nt: TGTGCCAGCAGTTACGGAGGGAAATACAATGAGCAGTTCTTC; j_gene: TRBJ2-1; d_gene: -; v_gene: TRBV6-6; abundance: -
CDR3aa: CASSSTGIRGGVGEQYF; CDR3nt: TGCGCCAGCAGCTCAACAGGGATAAGGGGCGGTGTTGGCGAGCAGTACTTC; j_gene: TRBJ2-7; d_gene: -; v_gene: TRBV5-1; abundance: -
CDR3aa: CASSYDTRDGYTF; CDR3nt: TGTGCCAGCAGCTACGACACTCGAGACGGCTACACCTTC; j_gene: TRBJ1-2; d_gene: -; v_gene: TRBV5-6; abundance: few
CDR3aa: CASGDTSGNTIYF; CDR3nt: TGCGCCAGCGGAGACACTTCTGGAAACACCATATATTTT; j_gene: TRBJ1-3; d_gene: -; v_gene: TRBV5-1; abundance: few